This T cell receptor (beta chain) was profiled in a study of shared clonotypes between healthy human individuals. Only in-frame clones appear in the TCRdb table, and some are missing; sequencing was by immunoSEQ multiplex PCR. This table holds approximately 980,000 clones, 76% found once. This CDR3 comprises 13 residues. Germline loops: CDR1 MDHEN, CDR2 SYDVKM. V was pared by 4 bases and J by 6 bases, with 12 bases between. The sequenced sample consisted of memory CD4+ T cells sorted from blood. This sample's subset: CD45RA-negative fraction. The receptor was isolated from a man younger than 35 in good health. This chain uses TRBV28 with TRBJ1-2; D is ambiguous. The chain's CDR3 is CASSWPGRDGYTF. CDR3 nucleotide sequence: TGTGCCAGCAGTTGGCCAGGACGGGATGGCTACACCTTC.